The TCR beta chain under discussion was sequenced for a study of cytomegalovirus exposure and HLA in healthy donors. Both 60 Vbeta primers and 13 Jbeta primers went into the PCR. TCRdb's copy holds only in-frame clones and misses some; the assay was immunoSEQ multiplex PCR. The table lists tens of thousands of clones, under 85% of them singletons, with 5.4% in the top ten. Study-level findings and limits: Specificity for CMV antigens was confirmed in vitro for a few of the CMV-associated chains. An analysis done earlier found most TCR beta V segments productive about 87% or about 30% of the time.

Germline V gene lookup returns CDR1 SGHNT and CDR2 YYREEE (reference sequence). The CDR3 loop spans 18 amino acids. V was pared by 4 bases and J by 0 bases, with 20 bases between. On this clone: The antigen remains unidentified.

This TCR derives from a middle-aged man in good health and CMV-seronegative. The sequenced material came from PBMCs. The chain links TRBV5-4 to TRBJ2-4; D possibly corresponds to TRBD2 (6 bases). Written as DNA, the CDR3 is TGTGCCAGCAGCCCGGGGATACTACGCGGGGTAGCCAAAAACATTCAGTACTTC. This translates into CASSPGILRGVAKNIQYF.